This T cell receptor beta chain was captured in a study of blood T cell repertoires in COVID-19. The germline V gene encodes CDR1 SQVTM and CDR2 ANQGSEA. V dropped 7 bases and J dropped 16; count of bases not matched to a gene: 12. There are 11 residues in the CDR3. Clones were read by immunoSEQ multiplex PCR, and TCRdb kept only the in-frame ones, dropping some. The table lists 150,000 to 200,000 clones, 80% to 90% of them singletons. The specimen sequenced was peripheral blood. The receptor comes from a man between 60 and 75 years old with acute or convalescent COVID-19. The rearrangement links TRBV29-1 to TRBJ1-4; 7 bases are a match to TRBD1. This CDR3 is CSGRSGTDEFF. The CDR3 DNA reads TGCAGCGGACGGTCCGGGACAGACGAGTTTTTT.